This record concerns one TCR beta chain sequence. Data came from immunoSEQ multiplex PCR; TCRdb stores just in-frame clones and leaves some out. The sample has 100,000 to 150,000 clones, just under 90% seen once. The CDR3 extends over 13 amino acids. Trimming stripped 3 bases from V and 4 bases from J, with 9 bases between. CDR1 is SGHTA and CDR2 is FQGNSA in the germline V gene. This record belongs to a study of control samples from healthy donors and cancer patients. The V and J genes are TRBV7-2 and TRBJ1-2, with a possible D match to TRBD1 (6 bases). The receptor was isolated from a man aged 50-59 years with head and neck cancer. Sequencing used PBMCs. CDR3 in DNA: TGTGCCAGCAGCTTTTTGGACAGCTATGGCTACACCTTC. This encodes CASSFLDSYGYTF.